A single sample is the source of the 30 T cell receptor beta chains below, sequenced in a study of T cell repertoires in cytomegalovirus infection. TCRdb independently ran MiXCR on the reads; one entry per CDR3 protein. The data hold more than 75,000 distinct CDR3 sequences, with less than 4.5% observed a single time. Input material: PBMCs. These receptors were taken from a human donor in good health (CMV status not recorded). Some clones in this sample may be carry-over from other donors' samples.

This clonotype was seen ten or more times. The CDR3 protein is CASSITSGGYEQYF. CDR3 in DNA: TGTGCCAGTAGTATCACTAGCGGGGGCTACGAGCAGTACTTC. V and J are TRBV19 and TRBJ2-7; 11 bases match TRBD2. The CDR3 spans 14 residues. Germline assignment: CDR1 LNHDA and CDR2 SQIVND (reference sequence). V shed 3 bases and J 3 bases; nucleotides not matched to a gene: 1.

This clonotype was counted at least ten times. CDR3 sequence (DNA): TGTGCCAGCAACCCCACGGACCCCACAGATACGCAGTATTTT. Translating it yields CASNPTDPTDTQYF. This chain connects TRBV7-2 to TRBJ2-3; no reliable D call. The CDR3 is 14 residues long. V shed 7 bases and J shed 2 bases, with 13 bases lying between them. Germline V lookup: CDR1 SGHTA, CDR2 FQGNSA.

This clonotype was detected ten times or more. The chain recombines TRBV28 with TRBJ1-1; maybe TRBD1 (6 bases). Trimming left V 4 bases short and J 2 bases short, with 20 bases between. There are 17 residues in the CDR3. CDR1 MDHEN and CDR2 SYDVKM come from the germline V gene. The CDR3 DNA is TGTGCCAGCAGTTCCTTAAGACGAACAGGGCAAAACACTGAAGCTTTCTTT. This sequence encodes CASSSLRRTGQNTEAFF.

This clonotype came up many times. The chain has TRBV6-1 and TRBJ2-7; D might be TRBD1 (5 bases). Trimming took 2 bases from V and 2 from J, leaving 10 bases between them. CDR3 length: 14 amino acids. Germline loops: CDR1 MNHNS, CDR2 SASEGT. CDR3 in amino acids: CASSEITGAYEQYF. CDR3 sequence (DNA): TGTGCCAGCAGTGAAATCACAGGTGCCTACGAGCAGTACTTC.

This clonotype was seen repeatedly, ten times or more. The rearrangement uses TRBV7-9 and TRBJ2-3, with TRBD2 matching over 8 bases. Germline-derived CDR1 and CDR2 are SEHNR and FQNEAQ (reference sequence). This CDR3 region has 15 residues. V shed 1 base, J shed 2 bases, and the junction held 2 bases outside the gene matches. In DNA form, the CDR3 reads TGTGCCAGCAGCTTAGTCGGGGGGGCCACAGATACGCAGTATTTT. It encodes CASSLVGGATDTQYF.

This clonotype was counted many times. The chain is built from TRBV6-1 and TRBJ1-1; 9 bases fit TRBD1. The CDR3 length is 16 residues. With V trimmed by 5 bases and J by 0 bases, 7 bases remained unmatched. Germline CDR1 is MNHNS and CDR2 is SASEGT. This chain's CDR3 is CASSLGTGLMNTEAFF. In DNA form, the CDR3 reads TGTGCCAGCAGTCTCGGGACAGGGCTTATGAACACTGAAGCTTTCTTT.

This clonotype came up many times. This chain links TRBV15 with TRBJ1-2; no firm D call. The germline V gene has CDR1 LNHNV and CDR2 YYDKDF (reference sequence). The germline V and J ends were trimmed by 1 base and 3 bases, with 15 bases remaining between them. The CDR3 is 16 amino acids. The chain's CDR3 is CATSRAPAFTDYGYTF. In DNA, the CDR3 is TGTGCCACCAGCAGAGCGCCAGCCTTTACCGACTATGGCTACACCTTC.

Of note for this clonotype: The DNA is omitted, as the CDR3 cannot be located on it reliably, and the CDR3 follows TCRdb's listing. The V gene is TRBV5-4, the J gene TRBJ2-7; TRBD1, as called in the table, went unchecked against the DNA. The germline CDR1 and CDR2 sequences are SGHNT and YYREEE (reference sequence). Both ends counted, the CDR3 spans 16 residues. CDR3 region: CASSDRVGTGSYEQSF.

In its sample, this clonotype was seen many times. This sequence joins TRBV6-5 and TRBJ1-2; TRBD1 aligns across 11 bases. This CDR3 comprises 18 residues. V trimming: 6 bases; J trimming: 0 bases; junction bases outside the gene matches: 12. Germline V CDR1 and CDR2: MNHEY, SVGAGI. The CDR3 bases are TGTGCCAGCAGCCGACGACCCCGGGACAGGGGGACTAACTATGGCTACACCTTC. It translates to CASSRRPRDRGTNYGYTF.

This clonotype was observed many times. This sequence joins TRBV6-1 and TRBJ2-1; D gene unclear. Germline CDR1 MNHNS, CDR2 SASEGT. This CDR3 is built from 11 residues. Trimming removed 6 bases from V and 13 bases from J, with 13 bases in between. CDR3 loop: CASSQASVQFF. CDR3 in DNA: TGTGCCAGCAGCCAAGCCAGTGTTCAGTTCTTC.

There are many counts of this clonotype. The rearrangement uses TRBV7-8 and TRBJ2-1; 11 bases align to TRBD2. V was clipped by 4 bases and J by 9 bases; unmatched bases: 8. CDR3 size: 15 residues. Germline values: CDR1 SGHVS, CDR2 FQNEAQ. The CDR3 loop reads CASSSLAGGPGEQFF. In nucleotides, the CDR3 is TGTGCCAGCAGCTCCTTAGCGGGGGGGCCTGGTGAGCAGTTCTTC.

This clonotype was observed many times. V and J are TRBV6-1 and TRBJ1-1, with D uncertain. CDR3 length: 13 residues. Trimming left V 6 bases short and J 3 bases short, with 11 bases between. Per germline, CDR1 MNHNS and CDR2 SASEGT. The CDR3 region has the DNA TGTGCCAGCAGAACAGATCCTGACACTGAAGCTTTCTTT. The encoded protein is CASRTDPDTEAFF.

The sample holds many counts of this clonotype. This chain uses TRBV28 with TRBJ1-1; 7 bases agree with TRBD1. This CDR3 spans 12 amino acids. V lost 8 bases, J lost 10 bases, and 10 bases stayed unmatched. In germline, CDR1 is MDHEN, CDR2 SYDVKM. CDR3 DNA: TGTGCCAGCTGTAAATGGCAGGGGGGAGCTTTCTTT. Translating it yields CASCKWQGGAFF.

This clonotype has at least ten counts. V gene TRBV6-8 combines with J gene TRBJ1-2; D is uncertain. The CDR3 length is 14 residues. V was clipped by 2 bases and J by 1 base, with 8 bases between them. CDR1 MNHGY and CDR2 SAAAGT come from the germline V gene. The CDR3 loop is CASSYAPGNYGYTF. The CDR3 DNA is TGTGCCAGCAGTTACGCCCCCGGTAACTATGGCTACACCTTC.

This clonotype was counted many times. At one end, the junction sequence differs from germline, possibly due to a read error. The V and J genes are TRBV29-1 and TRBJ1-2; D perhaps matches TRBD1 (5 bases). The CDR3 loop spans 8 amino acids. Germline-derived CDR1 and CDR2 are SQVTM and ANQGSEA. For the CDR3, the DNA is TGCAGCACTGGAGGGGAACACTTC. Translated: CSTGGEHF. Using reference TRBV29-1 and TRBJ1-2 for the parts outside the CDR3, the full variable domain is SAVISQKPSRDICQRGTSLTIQCQVDSQVTMMFWYRQQPGQSLTLIATANQGSEATYESGFVIDKFPISRPNLTFSTLTVSNMSPEDSSIYLCSTGGEHFGSGTRLTVV.

The table lists this clonotype with many counts. The J gene is TRBJ1-2, the V gene TRBV28; no clear D gene. V was cut by 3 bases and J by 3 bases, with 11 bases left in between. The germline V gene encodes CDR1 MDHEN and CDR2 SYDVKM. This CDR3 spans 14 amino acids. CDR3 in DNA: TGTGCCAGCAGTTTCAGAGGCTCCTACTATGGCTACACCTTC. This codes for CASSFRGSYYGYTF.

This clonotype showed up many times. The CDR3 loop reads CASSPRTNYNSPLHF. The CDR3 DNA is TGTGCCAGTAGCCCCCGGACAAACTATAATTCACCCCTCCACTTT. The rearrangement joins TRBV19 to TRBJ1-6; tentatively, D is TRBD1 (5 bases). This CDR3 is built from 15 residues. Germline V gene data show CDR1 as LNHDA and CDR2 as SQIVND (reference sequence). V gave up 6 bases and J gave up 3 bases, with 12 bases separating them.

This clonotype was seen repeatedly, ten times or more. The gene calls are TRBV7-2 and TRBJ2-2; 9 nucleotides align to TRBD2. The CDR3 is 17 residues long. The V and J ends lost 0 bases and 6 bases, in that order; junction bases with no gene match: 8. CDR1 and CDR2 from the germline V gene are SGHTA and FQGNSA. The CDR3 sequence is CASSLAGLAGLAGELFF. The CDR3 nucleotides are TGTGCCAGCAGCTTAGCGGGGCTAGCGGGGTTGGCCGGGGAGCTGTTTTTT.

This clonotype was observed at least ten times. The chain employs TRBV20-1 and TRBJ2-2, with TRBD1 identical over 9 bases. This CDR3 has 16 residues. Trimming took 2 bases from V and 5 from J; bases not matched to a gene: 9. CDR1 and CDR2 from the germline V gene are DFQATT and SNEGSKA (reference sequence). CDR3 in amino acids: CSARSRRDRDTGELFF. In DNA form, the CDR3 reads TGCAGTGCTAGATCCCGGAGGGACAGGGATACCGGGGAGCTGTTTTTT.

There are many counts of this clonotype. The rearrangement links TRBV12-3 or TRBV12-4 to TRBJ2-5, with no clear D. The V end lost 6 bases, the J end lost 0 bases, and 20 bases lay between the germline ends. This CDR3 has 17 residues. CDR3 loop: CASSPRPPIKNQETQYF. The CDR3, as DNA: TGTGCCAGCAGCCCAAGACCCCCAATCAAAAACCAAGAGACCCAGTACTTC.

This clonotype was seen ten or more times. The V gene is TRBV10-2, the J gene TRBJ2-7, with 12 nucleotides matching TRBD2. The germline CDR1 and CDR2 sequences are WSHSY and SAAADI. This CDR3 has 15 amino acids. Trimming took 6 bases from V and 2 from J; bases not matched to a gene: 5. CDR3: CASRLLAGGTYEQYF. CDR3 bases: TGCGCCAGCAGGCTACTAGCGGGGGGAACCTACGAGCAGTACTTC.

This clonotype was observed at least ten times. This chain connects TRBV19 to TRBJ2-1; D may be TRBD2 (6 bases). The CDR3 has 14 amino acids. Germline V gene sequence: CDR1 LNHDA, CDR2 SQIVND (reference sequence). Trimming removed 3 bases from V and 9 bases from J, with 15 bases in between. CDR3 coding DNA: TGTGCCAGTAGTATTCTTGCGGGGTCCGGTGAGCAGTTCTTC. Translating gives CASSILAGSGEQFF.

This clonotype was recorded at least ten times. The chain uses TRBV12-3 or TRBV12-4 and TRBJ1-2, with TRBD1 matching 10 bases. The J segment lost 7 bases and the V segment lost 5 bases, leaving 10 bases of the junction unmatched. This CDR3 is built from 15 residues. The CDR3 region is CASSPRDRGSGGYTF. CDR3 DNA: TGTGCCAGCAGTCCCCGGGACAGGGGCAGCGGTGGCTACACCTTC.

This clonotype has a count of ten or more. The rearrangement joins TRBV6-2 or TRBV6-3 to TRBJ1-4; 7 bases line up with TRBD1. Unmatched junction bases numbered 9, after V lost 5 bases and J lost 6 bases. CDR3 size: 15 residues. CDR1 is MNHEY and CDR2 is SVGEGT in the germline V gene. The CDR3 here is CASSPPDRRDEKLFF. CDR3 coding DNA: TGTGCCAGCAGTCCCCCGGACAGGCGGGATGAAAAACTGTTTTTT.

Ten or more counts support this clonotype. The rearrangement joins TRBV7-2 to TRBJ2-4; TRBD1 agrees at 9 bases. The CDR3 is 16 residues long. Germline CDR1 is SGHTA and CDR2 is FQGNSA. J was trimmed by 2 bases and V by 1 base; bases with no gene match: 3. The CDR3 sequence: CASSLVGTGPKNIQYF. CDR3 in DNA: TGTGCCAGCAGCTTAGTCGGGACAGGGCCCAAAAACATTCAGTACTTC.

This clonotype occurred many times. This chain joins TRBV6-1 and TRBJ2-7; maybe TRBD1 (6 bases). Trimming left V 4 bases short and J 3 bases short, with 13 bases between. Per the germline V gene, CDR1 is MNHNS and CDR2 is SASEGT. The CDR3 runs to 14 residues. The CDR3 nucleotides are TGTGCCAGCAGTGTTGTGACAGGATACTACGAGCAGTACTTC. Translating gives CASSVVTGYYEQYF.

Many counts were recorded for this clonotype. The chain combines TRBV2 with TRBJ2-5, with TRBD1 identical over 10 bases. The CDR3 length is 14 residues. Germline V gene sequence: CDR1 SNHLY, CDR2 FYNNEI. The ends lost 9 bases at V and 8 bases at J; junction bases unmatched: 12. Here the CDR3 DNA reads TGTGCCAGTTACGATGGGACAGGGGTATCTACCCAGTACTTC. It encodes CASYDGTGVSTQYF.

In this sample, this clonotype turned up many times. This chain links TRBV19 with TRBJ1-2; 9 nucleotides line up with TRBD1. J lost 4 bases, V lost 4 bases, and 4 bases had no gene match. The CDR3 is 14 amino acids. Per germline, CDR1 LNHDA and CDR2 SQIVND (reference sequence). CDR3 in DNA: TGTGCCAGTAGTACAGGGACAGGGCGCTATGGCTACACCTTC. Translation: CASSTGTGRYGYTF. The whole variable domain, remainder taken from reference TRBV19 and TRBJ1-2, is DGGITQSPKYLFRKEGQNVTLSCEQNLNHDAMYWYRQDPGQGLRLIYYSQIVNDFQKGDIAEGYSVSREKKESFPLTVTSAQKNPTAFYLCASSTGTGRYGYTFGSGTRLTVV.

This clonotype was counted at least ten times. The rearrangement uses TRBV11-2 and TRBJ2-1, with TRBD1 matching over 12 bases. The CDR3 runs 15 residues. Trimming at V came to 4 bases and at J to 7 bases, leaving 5 bases not matched to a gene. Germline V gives CDR1 SGHAT, CDR2 FQNNGV. CDR3 in amino acids: CASSWDRGLQNEQFF. As DNA, the CDR3 is TGTGCCAGCAGCTGGGACAGGGGGCTTCAGAATGAGCAGTTCTTC.

This clonotype was detected many times. The V call is TRBV6-2 or TRBV6-3, the J call TRBJ2-3; 10 positions agree with TRBD2. In germline, CDR1 is MNHEY, CDR2 SVGEGT. CDR3 size: 14 residues. V dropped 5 bases and J dropped 2; count of bases not matched to a gene: 1. CDR3 bases: TGTGCCAGCAGTAGCGGGGGGGCCACAGATACGCAGTATTTT. As protein: CASSSGGATDTQYF.